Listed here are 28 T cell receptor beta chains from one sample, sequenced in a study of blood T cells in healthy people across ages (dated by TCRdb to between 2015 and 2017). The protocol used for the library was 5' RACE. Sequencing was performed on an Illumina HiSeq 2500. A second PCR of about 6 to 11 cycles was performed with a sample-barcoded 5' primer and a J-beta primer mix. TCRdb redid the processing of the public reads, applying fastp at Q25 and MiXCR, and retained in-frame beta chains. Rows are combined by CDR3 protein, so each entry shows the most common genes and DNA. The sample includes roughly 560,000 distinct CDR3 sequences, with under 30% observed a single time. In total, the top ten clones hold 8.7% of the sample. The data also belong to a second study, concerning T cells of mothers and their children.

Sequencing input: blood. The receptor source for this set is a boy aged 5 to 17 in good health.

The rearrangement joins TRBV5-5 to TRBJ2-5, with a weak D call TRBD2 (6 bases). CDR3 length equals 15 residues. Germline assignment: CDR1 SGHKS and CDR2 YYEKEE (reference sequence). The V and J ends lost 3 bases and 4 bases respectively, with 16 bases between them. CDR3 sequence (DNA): TGTGCCAGCAGCTCCGACTCCGAGGAGGGAGAGACCCAGTACTTC. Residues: CASSSDSEEGETQYF.

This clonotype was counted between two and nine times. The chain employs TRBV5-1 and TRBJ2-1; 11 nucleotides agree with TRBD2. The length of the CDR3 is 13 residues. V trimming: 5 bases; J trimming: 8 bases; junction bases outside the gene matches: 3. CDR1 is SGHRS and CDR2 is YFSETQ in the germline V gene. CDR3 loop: CASRVLAGDEQFF. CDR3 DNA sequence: TGCGCCAGCAGGGTACTAGCGGGAGATGAGCAGTTCTTC.

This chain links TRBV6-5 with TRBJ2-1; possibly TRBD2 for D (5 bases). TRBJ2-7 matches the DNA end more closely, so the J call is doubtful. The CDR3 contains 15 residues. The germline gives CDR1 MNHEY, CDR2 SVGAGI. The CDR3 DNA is TGTGCCAGCAGTTACGGGGAGAGCGAATCCTACGAGCAGTACTTC. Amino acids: CASSYGESESYEQYF.

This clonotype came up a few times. The CDR3 loop is CSVALVNDEQFF. The CDR3 bases are TGCAGCGTTGCCCTGGTCAACGATGAGCAGTTCTTC. This chain connects TRBV29-1 to TRBJ2-5; D gene uncertain. The DNA matches TRBJ2-1 better at its end, which makes the J call doubtful. This CDR3 spans 12 amino acids. The germline CDR1 and CDR2 sequences are SQVTM and ANQGSEA.

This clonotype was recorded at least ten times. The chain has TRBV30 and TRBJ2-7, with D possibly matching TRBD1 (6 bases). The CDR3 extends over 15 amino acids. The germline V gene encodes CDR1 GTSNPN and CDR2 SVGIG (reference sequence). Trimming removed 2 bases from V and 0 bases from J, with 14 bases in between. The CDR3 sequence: CAWSTGSSSSYEQYF. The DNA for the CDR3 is TGTGCCTGGAGTACAGGGTCCTCTAGCTCCTACGAGCAGTACTTC. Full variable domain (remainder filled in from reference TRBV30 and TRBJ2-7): SQTIHQWPATLVQPVGSPLSLECTVEGTSNPNLYWYRQAAGRGLQLLFYSVGIGQISSEVPQNLSASRPQDRQFILSSKKLLLSDSGFYLCAWSTGSSSSYEQYFGPGTRLTVT.

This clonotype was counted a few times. The CDR3 here is CASTNTNEKLFF. In DNA, the CDR3 is TGTGCCAGCACGAATACTAATGAAAAACTGTTTTTT. The chain combines TRBV28 with TRBJ1-4, with D hard to call. V lost 7 bases to trimming and J lost 2 bases, with 5 bases between them. Germline V gene sequence: CDR1 MDHEN, CDR2 SYDVKM. This CDR3 has 12 residues.

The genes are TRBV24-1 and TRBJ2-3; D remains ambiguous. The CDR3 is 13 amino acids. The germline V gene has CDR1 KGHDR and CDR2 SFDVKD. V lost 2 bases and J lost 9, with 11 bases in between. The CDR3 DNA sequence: TGTGCCACCAGTGATTCCGGACCTCGGACGCAGTATTTT. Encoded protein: CATSDSGPRTQYF.

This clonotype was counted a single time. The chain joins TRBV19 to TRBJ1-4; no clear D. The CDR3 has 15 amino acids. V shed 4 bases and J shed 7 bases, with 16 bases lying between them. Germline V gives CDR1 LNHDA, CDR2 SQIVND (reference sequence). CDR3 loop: CASSTWWTSGEKLFF. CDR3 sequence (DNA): TGTGCCAGTAGTACGTGGTGGACTAGCGGTGAAAAACTGTTTTTT. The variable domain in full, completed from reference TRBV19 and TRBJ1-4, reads DGGITQSPKYLFRKEGQNVTLSCEQNLNHDAMYWYRQDPGQGLRLIYYSQIVNDFQKGDIAEGYSVSREKKESFPLTVTSAQKNPTAFYLCASSTWWTSGEKLFFGSGTQLSVL.

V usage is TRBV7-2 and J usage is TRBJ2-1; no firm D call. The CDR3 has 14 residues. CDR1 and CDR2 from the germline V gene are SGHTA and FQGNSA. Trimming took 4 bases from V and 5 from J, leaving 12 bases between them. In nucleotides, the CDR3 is TGTGCCAGCAGCTACGGTCCGATGAACAATGAGCAGTTCTTC. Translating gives CASSYGPMNNEQFF.

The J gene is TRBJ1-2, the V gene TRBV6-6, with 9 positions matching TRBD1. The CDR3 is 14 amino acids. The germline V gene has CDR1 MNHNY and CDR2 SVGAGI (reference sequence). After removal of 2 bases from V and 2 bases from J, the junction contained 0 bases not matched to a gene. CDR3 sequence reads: CASSYGTGNYGYTF. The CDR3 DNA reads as TGTGCCAGCAGTTACGGGACAGGGAACTATGGCTACACCTTC.

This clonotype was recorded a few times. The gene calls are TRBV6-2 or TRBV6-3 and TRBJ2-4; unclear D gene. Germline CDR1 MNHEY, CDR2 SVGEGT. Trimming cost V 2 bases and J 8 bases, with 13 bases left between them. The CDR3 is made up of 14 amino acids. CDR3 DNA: TGTGCCAGCAGTTACACAAGTTTAAGGGACATTCAGTACTTC. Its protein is CASSYTSLRDIQYF.

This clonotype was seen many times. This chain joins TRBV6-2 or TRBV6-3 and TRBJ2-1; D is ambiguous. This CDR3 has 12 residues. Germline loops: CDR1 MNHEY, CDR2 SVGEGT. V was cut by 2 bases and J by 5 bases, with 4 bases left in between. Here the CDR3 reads CASSYRDNEQFF. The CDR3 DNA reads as TGTGCCAGCAGTTACCGAGACAATGAGCAGTTCTTC.

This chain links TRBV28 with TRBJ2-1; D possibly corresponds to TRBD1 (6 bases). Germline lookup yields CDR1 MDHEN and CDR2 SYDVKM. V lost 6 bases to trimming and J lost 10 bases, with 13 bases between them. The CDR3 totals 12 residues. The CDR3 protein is CASRTSGTEQFF. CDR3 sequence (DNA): TGTGCCAGCAGAACATCCGGGACAGAGCAGTTCTTC.

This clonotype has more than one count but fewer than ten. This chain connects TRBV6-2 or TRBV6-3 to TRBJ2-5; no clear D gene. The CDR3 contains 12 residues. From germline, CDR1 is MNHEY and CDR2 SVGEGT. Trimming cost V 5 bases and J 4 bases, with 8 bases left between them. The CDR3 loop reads CASSKVVETQYF. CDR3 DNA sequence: TGTGCCAGCAGTAAAGTGGTAGAGACCCAGTACTTC.

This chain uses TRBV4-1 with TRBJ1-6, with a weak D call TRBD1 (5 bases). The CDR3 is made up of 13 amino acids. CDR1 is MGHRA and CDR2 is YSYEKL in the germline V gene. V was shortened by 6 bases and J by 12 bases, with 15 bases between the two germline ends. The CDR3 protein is CASSPRGEKPLHF. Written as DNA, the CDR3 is TGCGCCAGCAGTCCTCGGGGGGAGAAACCCCTCCACTTT.

CDR3 nucleotide sequence: TGTGCCATCAAGGGGACAGGGGGCGGGCACACTGAAGCTTTCTTT. It specifies CAIKGTGGGHTEAFF. The gene calls are TRBV10-3 and TRBJ1-1; 12 bases are a match to TRBD1. In germline, CDR1 is ENHRY, CDR2 SYGVKD. The V gene end was trimmed by 7 bases and the J gene end by 3 bases; junction bases not matched to a gene: 6. The CDR3 is made up of 15 amino acids.

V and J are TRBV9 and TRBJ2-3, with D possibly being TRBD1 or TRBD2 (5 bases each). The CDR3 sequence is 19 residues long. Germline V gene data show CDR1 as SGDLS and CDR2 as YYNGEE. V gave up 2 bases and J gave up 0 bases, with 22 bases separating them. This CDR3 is CASSVGGGGQSTSTDTQYF. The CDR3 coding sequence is TGTGCCAGCAGCGTCGGTGGGGGTGGGCAAAGCACTAGCACAGATACGCAGTATTTT.

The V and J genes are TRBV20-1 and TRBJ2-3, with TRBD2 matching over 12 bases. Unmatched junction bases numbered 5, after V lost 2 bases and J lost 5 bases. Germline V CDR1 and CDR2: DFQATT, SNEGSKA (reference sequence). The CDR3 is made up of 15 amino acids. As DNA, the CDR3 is TGCAGTGCTAGACCTACTAGCGGGAGGCTAGATACGCAGTATTTT. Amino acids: CSARPTSGRLDTQYF.

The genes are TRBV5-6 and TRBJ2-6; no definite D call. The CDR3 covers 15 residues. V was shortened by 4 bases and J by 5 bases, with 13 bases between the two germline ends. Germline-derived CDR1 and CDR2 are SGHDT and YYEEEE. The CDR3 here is CASSPPEYRANVLTF. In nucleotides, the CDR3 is TGTGCCAGCAGCCCCCCGGAGTACCGGGCCAACGTCCTGACTTTC.

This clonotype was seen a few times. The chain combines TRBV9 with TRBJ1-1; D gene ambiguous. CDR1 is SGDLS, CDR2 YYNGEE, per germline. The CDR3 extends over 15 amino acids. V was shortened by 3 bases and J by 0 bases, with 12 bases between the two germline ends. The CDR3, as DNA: TGTGCCAGCAGCGAAGAGTGGAGGCTGAACACTGAAGCTTTCTTT. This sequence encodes CASSEEWRLNTEAFF.

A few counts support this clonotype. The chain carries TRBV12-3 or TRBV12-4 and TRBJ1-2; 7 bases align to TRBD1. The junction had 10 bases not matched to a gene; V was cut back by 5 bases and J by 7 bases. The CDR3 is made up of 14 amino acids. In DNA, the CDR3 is TGTGCCAGCAGTCTCCTGCAGGGGGATTTTGGCTACACCTTC. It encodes CASSLLQGDFGYTF.

DNA of the CDR3: TGCAGCGTTGACACGGGGGACCTCTACGAGCAGTACTTC. Residues: CSVDTGDLYEQYF. The gene calls are TRBV29-1 and TRBJ2-1, with TRBD2 as a possible D gene (6 bases). The DNA matches TRBJ2-7 better at its end, which makes the J call doubtful. Germline assignment: CDR1 SQVTM and CDR2 ANQGSEA. The length of the CDR3 is 13 residues.

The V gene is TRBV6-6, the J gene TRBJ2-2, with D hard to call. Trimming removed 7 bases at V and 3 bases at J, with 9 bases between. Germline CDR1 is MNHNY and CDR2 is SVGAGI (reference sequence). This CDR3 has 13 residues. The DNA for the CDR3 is TGTGCCAGCATCTCAAAGGACACCGGGGAGCTGTTTTTT. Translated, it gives CASISKDTGELFF.

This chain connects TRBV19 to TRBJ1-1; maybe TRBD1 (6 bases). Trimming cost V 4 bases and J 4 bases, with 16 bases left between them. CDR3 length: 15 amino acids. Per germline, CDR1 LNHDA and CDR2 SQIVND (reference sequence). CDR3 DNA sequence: TGTGCCAGTAGTAACGGGGGGGCAGGACTCACTGAAGCTTTCTTT. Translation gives CASSNGGAGLTEAFF.

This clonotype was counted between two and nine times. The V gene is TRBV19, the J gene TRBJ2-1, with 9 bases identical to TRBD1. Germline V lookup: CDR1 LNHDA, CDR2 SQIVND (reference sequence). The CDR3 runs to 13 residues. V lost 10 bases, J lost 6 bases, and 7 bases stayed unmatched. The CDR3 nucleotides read TGTGCCATCGGGACAGGGATTGGCAATGAGCAGTTCTTC. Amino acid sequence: CAIGTGIGNEQFF.

In DNA form, the CDR3 reads TGTGCCAGCAGTCCTACGGGCGGGGGCGGCACAGATACGCAGTATTTT. Residues: CASSPTGGGGTDTQYF. The chain couples TRBV27 to TRBJ2-3; tentative D call: TRBD2 (7 bases). This CDR3 contains 16 residues. CDR1 is MNHEY, CDR2 SMNVEV, per germline (reference sequence). The V end lost 5 bases, the J end lost 1 base, and 16 bases lay between the germline ends.

CDR3 nucleotides: TGTGCCAGCAGCGCGAGTCCTGCTCAAGAGACCCAGTACTTC. Encoded protein: CASSASPAQETQYF. The chain joins TRBV9 to TRBJ2-5, with unresolved D. Germline V gives CDR1 SGDLS, CDR2 YYNGEE. The CDR3 consists of 14 residues. Deletions cut 3 bases from V and 2 bases from J, with 11 bases between.

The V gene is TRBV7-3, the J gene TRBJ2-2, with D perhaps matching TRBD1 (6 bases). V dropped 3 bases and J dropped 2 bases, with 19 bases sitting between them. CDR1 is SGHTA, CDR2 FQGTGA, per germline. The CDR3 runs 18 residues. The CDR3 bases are TGTGCCAGCAGCTTGGGCGAACTAGGGACAAATAACACCGGGGAGCTGTTTTTT. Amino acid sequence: CASSLGELGTNNTGELFF. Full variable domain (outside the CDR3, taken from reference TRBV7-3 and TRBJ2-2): GAGVSQTPSNKVTEKGKYVELRCDPISGHTALYWYRQSLGQGPEFLIYFQGTGAADDSGLPNDRFFAVRPEGSVSTLKIQRTERGDSAVYLCASSLGELGTNNTGELFFGEGSRLTVL.